This entry is about one T cell receptor beta chain. The antigen remains undetermined. Each CDR3 protein gets one entry after TCRdb re-called the RACE reads with MiXCR. The table lists 100,000 to 120,000 distinct CDR3 sequences, 30% to 35% of them singletons. Sample time point: patch test 3, about 24 weeks after DPC sensitization. Treatment of the sample: therapeutic diphenylcyclopropenone sensitization with weekly scalp DPC. The data were obtained in a study of human T cells and chemical hapten exposure. Study in general: Weekly diphenylcyclopropenone doses were given to patients' scalps across the roughly 25-week study. Alopecia areata, totalis and universalis patients, mostly female, were included. Study observations and caveats: With patch test score, the counts of PT1 expanded TCRs showed a positive correlation. High-frequency TCRs, those above 1 in 1000, stayed the same after DPC sensitization.

The CDR3 is made up of 17 amino acids. Germline loops: CDR1 SGHAT, CDR2 FQDESV (reference sequence). V gave up 4 bases and J gave up 0 bases; unmatched junction bases: 5. Here the sequenced sample was whole blood, taken in connection with sensitization to the hapten diphenylcyclopropenone (DPC). This receptor was obtained from a man aged 35 to 55 with alopecia areata. Some clones in this sample may be carry-over from other donors' samples. V is TRBV11-1 and J is TRBJ2-6; TRBD1 matches 8 bases. CDR3 coding DNA: TGTGCCAGCAGCTCAATTCAGGGGGCCTCTGGGGCCAACGTCCTGACTTTC. This translates into CASSSIQGASGANVLTF.